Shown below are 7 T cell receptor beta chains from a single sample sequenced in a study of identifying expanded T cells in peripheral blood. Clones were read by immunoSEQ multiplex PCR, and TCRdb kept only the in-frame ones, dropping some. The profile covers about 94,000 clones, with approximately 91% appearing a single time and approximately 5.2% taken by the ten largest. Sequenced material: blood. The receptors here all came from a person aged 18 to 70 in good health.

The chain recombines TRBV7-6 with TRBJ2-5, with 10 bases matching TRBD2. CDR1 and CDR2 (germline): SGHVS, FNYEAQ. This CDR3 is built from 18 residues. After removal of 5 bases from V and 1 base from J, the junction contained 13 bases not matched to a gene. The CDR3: CASSRISSGSIGQETQYF. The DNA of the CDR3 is TGTGCCAGCAGCCGAATATCTAGCGGGAGTATCGGCCAAGAGACCCAGTACTTC.

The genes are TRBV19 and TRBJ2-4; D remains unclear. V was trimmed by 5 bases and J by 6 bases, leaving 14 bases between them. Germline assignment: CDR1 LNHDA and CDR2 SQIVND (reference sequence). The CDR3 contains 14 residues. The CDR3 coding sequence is TGTGCCAGTAGTCTACTGGGTTTTGGAAACATTCAGTACTTC. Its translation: CASSLLGFGNIQYF.

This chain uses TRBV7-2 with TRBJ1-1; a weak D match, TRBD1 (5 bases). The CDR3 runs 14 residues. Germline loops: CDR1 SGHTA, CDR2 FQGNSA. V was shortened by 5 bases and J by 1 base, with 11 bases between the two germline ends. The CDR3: CASSPGTANTEAFF. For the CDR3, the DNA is TGTGCCAGCAGCCCCGGGACGGCGAACACTGAAGCTTTCTTT. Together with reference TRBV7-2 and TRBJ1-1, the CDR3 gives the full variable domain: GAGVSQSPSNKVTEKGKDVELRCDPISGHTALYWYRQSLGQGLEFLIYFQGNSAPDKSGLPSDRFSAERTGGSVSTLTIQRTQQEDSAVYLCASSPGTANTEAFFGQGTRLTVV.

The CDR3 loop is CASSGLWGGPFEAFF. CDR3 in DNA: TGTGCCAGCAGTGGGCTCTGGGGGGGCCCCTTTGAAGCTTTCTTT. The chain carries TRBV25-1 and TRBJ1-1; a possible D gene is TRBD1 (6 bases). V gave up 4 bases and J gave up 7 bases, with 19 bases separating them. Germline V gene sequence: CDR1 MGHDK, CDR2 SYGVNS. This CDR3 is 15 amino acids long.

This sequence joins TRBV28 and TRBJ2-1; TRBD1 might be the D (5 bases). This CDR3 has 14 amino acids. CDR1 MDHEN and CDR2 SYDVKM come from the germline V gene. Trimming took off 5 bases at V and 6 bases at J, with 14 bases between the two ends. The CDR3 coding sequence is TGTGCCAGCAGTCCACGGACATGGGCCAATGAGCAGTTCTTC. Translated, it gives CASSPRTWANEQFF.

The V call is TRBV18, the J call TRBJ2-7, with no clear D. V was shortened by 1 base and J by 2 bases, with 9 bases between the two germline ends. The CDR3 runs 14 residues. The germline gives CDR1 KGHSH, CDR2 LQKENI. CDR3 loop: CASSPLPGPYEQYF. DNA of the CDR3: TGTGCCAGCTCACCACTCCCGGGCCCCTACGAGCAGTACTTC.

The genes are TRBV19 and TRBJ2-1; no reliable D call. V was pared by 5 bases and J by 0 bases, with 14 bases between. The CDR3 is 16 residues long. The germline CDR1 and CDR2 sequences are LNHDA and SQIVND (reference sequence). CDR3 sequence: CASSHRLRSSYNEQFF. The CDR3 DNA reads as TGTGCCAGTAGTCACCGATTACGAAGCTCCTACAATGAGCAGTTCTTC.